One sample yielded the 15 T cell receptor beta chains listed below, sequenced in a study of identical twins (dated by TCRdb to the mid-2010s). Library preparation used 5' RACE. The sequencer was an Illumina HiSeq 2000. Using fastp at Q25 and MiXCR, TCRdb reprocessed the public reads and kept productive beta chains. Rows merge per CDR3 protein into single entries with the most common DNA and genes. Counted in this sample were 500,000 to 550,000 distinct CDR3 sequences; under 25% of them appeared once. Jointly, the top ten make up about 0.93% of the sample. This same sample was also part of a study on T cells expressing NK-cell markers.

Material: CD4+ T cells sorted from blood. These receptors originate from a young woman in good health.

The CDR3 region has the DNA TGTGCCAGCAGCCTTCGGACAGGGCCGGCCACTGAAGCTTTCTTT. Protein sequence: CASSLRTGPATEAFF. This chain uses TRBV7-2 with TRBJ1-1; TRBD1 aligns across 8 bases. CDR3 length equals 15 residues. The V gene end was trimmed by 5 bases and the J gene end by 4 bases; junction bases not matched to a gene: 9. Germline-derived CDR1 and CDR2 are SGHTA and FQGNSA.

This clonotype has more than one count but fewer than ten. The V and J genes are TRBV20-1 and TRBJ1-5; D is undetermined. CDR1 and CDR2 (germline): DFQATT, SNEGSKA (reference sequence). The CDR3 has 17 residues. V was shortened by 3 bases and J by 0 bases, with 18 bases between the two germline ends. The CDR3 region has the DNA TGCAGTGCTAGTGCTGGGTCGTTCGGAGGTAGCAATCAGCCCCAGCATTTT. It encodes CSASAGSFGGSNQPQHF.

The CDR3 here is CASSFPGHYEQYF. CDR3 nucleotides: TGTGCCAGCAGCTTCCCCGGGCACTACGAGCAGTACTTC. The V gene is TRBV7-6, the J gene TRBJ2-7; D ambiguous. Germline V gives CDR1 SGHVS, CDR2 FNYEAQ. This CDR3 has 13 residues. Trimming left V 3 bases short and J 3 bases short, with 9 bases between. The whole variable domain, remainder taken from reference TRBV7-6 and TRBJ2-7, is GAGVSQSPRYKVTKRGQDVALRCDPISGHVSLYWYRQALGQGPEFLTYFNYEAQQDKSGLPNDRFSAERPEGSISTLTIQRTEQRDSAMYRCASSFPGHYEQYFGPGTRLTVT.

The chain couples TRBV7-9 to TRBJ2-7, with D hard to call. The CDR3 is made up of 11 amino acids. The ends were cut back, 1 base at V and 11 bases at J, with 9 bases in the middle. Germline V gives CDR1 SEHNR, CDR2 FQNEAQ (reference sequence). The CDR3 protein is CASSLGVRKYF. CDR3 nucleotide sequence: TGTGCCAGCAGCTTAGGGGTGCGGAAGTACTTC.

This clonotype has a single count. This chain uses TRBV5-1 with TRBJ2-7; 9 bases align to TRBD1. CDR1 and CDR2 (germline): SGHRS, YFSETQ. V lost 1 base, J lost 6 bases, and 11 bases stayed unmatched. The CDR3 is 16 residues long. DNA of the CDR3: TGCGCCAGCAGCTTGTATAGAGGACAGGGGTTGATCGAGCAGTACTTC. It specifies CASSLYRGQGLIEQYF.

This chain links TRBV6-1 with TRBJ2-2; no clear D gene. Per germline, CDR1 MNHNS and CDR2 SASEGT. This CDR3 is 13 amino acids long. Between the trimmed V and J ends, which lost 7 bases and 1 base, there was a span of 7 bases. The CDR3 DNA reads TGTGCCAGCACAAACTTGAACACCGGGGAGCTGTTTTTT. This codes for CASTNLNTGELFF.

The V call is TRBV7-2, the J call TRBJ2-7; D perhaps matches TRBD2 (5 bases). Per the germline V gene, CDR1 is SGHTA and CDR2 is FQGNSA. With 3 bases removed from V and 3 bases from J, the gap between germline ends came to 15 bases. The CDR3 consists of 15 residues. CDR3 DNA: TGTGCCAGCAGCTTTGATGGCGGGCGGTACTACGAGCAGTACTTC. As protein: CASSFDGGRYYEQYF.

CDR3 in DNA: TGCGCCAGCAGCTTGGCCACCGGGGGGCGAACAGATACGCAGTATTTT. Amino acid sequence: CASSLATGGRTDTQYF. This rearrangement joins TRBV5-1 to TRBJ2-3, with a weak D call TRBD2 (7 bases). This CDR3 spans 16 amino acids. Germline CDR1 and CDR2: SGHRS and YFSETQ. V was pared by 0 bases and J by 3 bases, with 14 bases between.

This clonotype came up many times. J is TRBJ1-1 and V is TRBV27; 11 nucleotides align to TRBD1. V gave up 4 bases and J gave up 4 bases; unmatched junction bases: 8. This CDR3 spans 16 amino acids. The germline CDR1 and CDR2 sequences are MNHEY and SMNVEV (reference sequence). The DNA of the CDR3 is TGTGCCAGCAGTTGGACAGGGGGCTCGTCATTCACTGAAGCTTTCTTT. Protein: CASSWTGGSSFTEAFF.

The DNA of the CDR3 is TGTGCCACCCGCCGGGGGGAGGGTGAAGCTTTCTTT. Translating gives CATRRGEGEAFF. This sequence joins TRBV6-6 and TRBJ1-1; TRBD1 is a possible D gene (5 bases). This CDR3 has 12 residues. V lost 10 bases and J lost 7, with 16 bases in between. From germline, CDR1 is MNHNY and CDR2 SVGAGI (reference sequence).

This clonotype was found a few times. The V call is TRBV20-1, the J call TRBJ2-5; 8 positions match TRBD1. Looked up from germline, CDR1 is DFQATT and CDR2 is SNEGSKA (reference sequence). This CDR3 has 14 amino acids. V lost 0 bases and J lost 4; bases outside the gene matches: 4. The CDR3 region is CSARDHRGRETQYF. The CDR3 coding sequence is TGCAGTGCTAGAGACCACAGGGGGAGAGAGACCCAGTACTTC.

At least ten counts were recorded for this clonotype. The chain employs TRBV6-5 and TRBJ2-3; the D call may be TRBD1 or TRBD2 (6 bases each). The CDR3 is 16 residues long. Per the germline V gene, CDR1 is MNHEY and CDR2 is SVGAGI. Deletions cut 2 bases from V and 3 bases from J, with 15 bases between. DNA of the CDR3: TGTGCCAGCAGTTACATACCGGGGGCACGGACAGATACGCAGTATTTT. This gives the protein CASSYIPGARTDTQYF.

This chain's CDR3 is CASRPNQPQHF. CDR3 DNA: TGCGCCAGCAGGCCCAATCAGCCCCAGCATTTT. V is TRBV5-1 and J is TRBJ1-5; D not certain. Germline CDR1 is SGHRS and CDR2 is YFSETQ. The CDR3 is made up of 11 amino acids. Trimming took off 5 bases at V and 3 bases at J, with 3 bases between the two ends.

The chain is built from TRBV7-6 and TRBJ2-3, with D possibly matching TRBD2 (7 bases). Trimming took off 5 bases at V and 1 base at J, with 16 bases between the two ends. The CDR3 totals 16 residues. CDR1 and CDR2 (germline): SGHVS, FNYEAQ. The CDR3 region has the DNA TGTGCCAGCAGCCCCTTAGGCGGGGGCGGCACAGATACGCAGTATTTT. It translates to CASSPLGGGGTDTQYF.

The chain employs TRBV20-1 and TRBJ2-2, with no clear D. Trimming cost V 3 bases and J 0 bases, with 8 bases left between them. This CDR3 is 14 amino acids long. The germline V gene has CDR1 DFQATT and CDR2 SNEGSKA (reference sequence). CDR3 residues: CSASGPSNTGELFF. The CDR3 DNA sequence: TGCAGTGCTAGCGGGCCTTCGAACACCGGGGAGCTGTTTTTT.